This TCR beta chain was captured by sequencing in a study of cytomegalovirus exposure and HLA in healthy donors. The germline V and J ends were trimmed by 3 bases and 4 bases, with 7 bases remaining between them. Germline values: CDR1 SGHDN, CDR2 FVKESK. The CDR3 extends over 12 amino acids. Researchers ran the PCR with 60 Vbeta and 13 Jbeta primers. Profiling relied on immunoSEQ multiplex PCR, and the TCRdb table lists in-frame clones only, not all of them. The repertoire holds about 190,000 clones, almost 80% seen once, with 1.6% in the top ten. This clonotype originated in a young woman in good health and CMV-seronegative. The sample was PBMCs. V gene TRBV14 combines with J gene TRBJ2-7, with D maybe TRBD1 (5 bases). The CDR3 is CASSQQGYEQYF. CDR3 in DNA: TGTGCCAGCAGCCAGCAGGGTTACGAGCAGTACTTC.